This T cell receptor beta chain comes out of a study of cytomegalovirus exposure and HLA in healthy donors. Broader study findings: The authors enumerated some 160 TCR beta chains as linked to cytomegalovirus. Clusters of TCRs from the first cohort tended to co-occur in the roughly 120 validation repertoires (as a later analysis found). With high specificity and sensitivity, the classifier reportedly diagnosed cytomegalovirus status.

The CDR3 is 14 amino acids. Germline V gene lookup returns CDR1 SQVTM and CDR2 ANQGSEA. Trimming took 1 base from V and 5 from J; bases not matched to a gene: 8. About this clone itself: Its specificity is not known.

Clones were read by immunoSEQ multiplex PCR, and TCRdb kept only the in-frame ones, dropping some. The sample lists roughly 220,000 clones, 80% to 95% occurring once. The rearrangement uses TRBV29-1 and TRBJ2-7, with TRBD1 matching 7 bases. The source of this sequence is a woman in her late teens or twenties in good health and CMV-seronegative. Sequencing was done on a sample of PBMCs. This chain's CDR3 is CSVEVGGQSDEQYF. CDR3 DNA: TGCAGCGTTGAAGTTGGGGGACAGTCCGACGAGCAGTACTTC.